This is a list of T cell receptor beta chains from one sample in a study of CD8 T cells in ankylosing spondylitis. TCRdb re-derived calls from the 5' RACE reads in MiXCR, one entry per CDR3 protein. The sample records around 140,000 distinct CDR3 sequences, over 10% being singletons. The sequencing input was blood, either unsorted or a sorted T cell fraction (not recorded which). The receptors shown here come from a female donor with ankylosing spondylitis or in good health (not recorded which). Each CDR3 is given with its conserved first and last residue. The D gene is left open where the match is weak. Some rows have no size entry. The others give once, few or many, or a class for an expanded clone.

v_call: TRBV5-6; d_call: -; j_call: TRBJ1-2; clone_size: -; cdr3_aa: CASSLARTNYGYTF; cdr3_nt: TGTGCCAGCAGCTTGGCGCGGACTAACTATGGCTACACCTTC
v_call: TRBV30; d_call: -; j_call: TRBJ2-6; clone_size: few; cdr3_aa: CAWTHPGANVLTF; cdr3_nt: TGTGCCTGGACCCACCCTGGGGCCAACGTCCTGACTTTC
v_call: TRBV12-3/TRBV12-4; d_call: -; j_call: TRBJ2-7; clone_size: many; cdr3_aa: CASNIGQSYEQYF; cdr3_nt: TGTGCCAGCAACATCGGACAGAGCTACGAGCAGTACTTC
v_call: TRBV6-5; d_call: -; j_call: TRBJ1-1; clone_size: many; cdr3_aa: CASSYDWGTDTEAFF; cdr3_nt: TGTGCCAGCAGTTACGATTGGGGCACCGACACTGAAGCTTTCTTT
v_call: TRBV24-1; d_call: TRBD2; j_call: TRBJ2-1; clone_size: many; cdr3_aa: CATSDASGGAYNEQFF; cdr3_nt: TGTGCCACCAGTGATGCTAGCGGGGGAGCCTACAATGAGCAGTTCTTC
v_call: TRBV7-2; d_call: TRBD2; j_call: TRBJ2-7; clone_size: -; cdr3_aa: CASSLELAGVQEQYF; cdr3_nt: TGTGCCAGCAGCTTAGAGCTAGCGGGAGTTCAAGAGCAGTACTTC
v_call: TRBV20-1; d_call: -; j_call: TRBJ2-5; clone_size: many; cdr3_aa: CSGSSLSSQETQYF; cdr3_nt: TGCAGTGGCTCTTCACTGAGCTCCCAAGAGACCCAGTACTTC
v_call: TRBV29-1; d_call: -; j_call: TRBJ2-7; clone_size: many; cdr3_aa: CSVEDGLVGYEQYF; cdr3_nt: TGCAGCGTTGAAGATGGGCTCGTCGGTTACGAGCAGTACTTC
v_call: TRBV20-1; d_call: TRBD1; j_call: TRBJ2-7; clone_size: many; cdr3_aa: CSASQNRGYEQYF; cdr3_nt: TGCAGTGCTAGTCAGAACAGGGGCTACGAGCAGTACTTC
v_call: TRBV6-1; d_call: TRBD2; j_call: TRBJ2-7; clone_size: -; cdr3_aa: CASSREGSTNEQCF; cdr3_nt: TGCGCCAGCAGCCGGGAGGGAAGTACGAACGAGCAGTGCTTC